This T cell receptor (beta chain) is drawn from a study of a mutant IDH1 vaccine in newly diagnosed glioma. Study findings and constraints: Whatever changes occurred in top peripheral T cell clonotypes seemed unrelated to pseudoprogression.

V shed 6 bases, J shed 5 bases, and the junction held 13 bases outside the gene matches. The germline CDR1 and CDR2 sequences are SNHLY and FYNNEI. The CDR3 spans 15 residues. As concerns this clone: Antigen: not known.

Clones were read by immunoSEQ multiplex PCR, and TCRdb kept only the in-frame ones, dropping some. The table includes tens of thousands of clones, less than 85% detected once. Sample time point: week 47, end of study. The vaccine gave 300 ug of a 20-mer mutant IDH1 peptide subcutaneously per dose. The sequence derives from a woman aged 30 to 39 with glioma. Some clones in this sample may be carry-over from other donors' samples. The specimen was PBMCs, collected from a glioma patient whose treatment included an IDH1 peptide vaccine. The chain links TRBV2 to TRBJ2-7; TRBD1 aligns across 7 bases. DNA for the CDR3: TGTGCCAGCAGCCCCCTTCGACAGGGTCCAAACGAGCAGTACTTC. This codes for CASSPLRQGPNEQYF.